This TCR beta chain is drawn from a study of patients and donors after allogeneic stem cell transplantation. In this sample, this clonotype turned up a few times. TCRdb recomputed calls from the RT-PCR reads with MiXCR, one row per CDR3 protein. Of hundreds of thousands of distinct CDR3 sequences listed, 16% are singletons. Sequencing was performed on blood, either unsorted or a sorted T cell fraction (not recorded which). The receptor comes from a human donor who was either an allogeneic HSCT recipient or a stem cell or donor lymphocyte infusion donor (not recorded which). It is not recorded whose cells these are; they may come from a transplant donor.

The CDR3 DNA follows: TGTGCCAGCAGCCCGGACAGGGTTAGGACTGAAGCTTTCTTT. Translating gives CASSPDRVRTEAFF. The chain combines TRBV3-1 with TRBJ1-1; TRBD1 matches 8 bases. The CDR3 spans 14 residues. The V gene's germline CDR1 is LGHDT and CDR2 YNNKEL (reference sequence). Trimming cost V 4 bases and J 5 bases; bases outside gene matches: 6.